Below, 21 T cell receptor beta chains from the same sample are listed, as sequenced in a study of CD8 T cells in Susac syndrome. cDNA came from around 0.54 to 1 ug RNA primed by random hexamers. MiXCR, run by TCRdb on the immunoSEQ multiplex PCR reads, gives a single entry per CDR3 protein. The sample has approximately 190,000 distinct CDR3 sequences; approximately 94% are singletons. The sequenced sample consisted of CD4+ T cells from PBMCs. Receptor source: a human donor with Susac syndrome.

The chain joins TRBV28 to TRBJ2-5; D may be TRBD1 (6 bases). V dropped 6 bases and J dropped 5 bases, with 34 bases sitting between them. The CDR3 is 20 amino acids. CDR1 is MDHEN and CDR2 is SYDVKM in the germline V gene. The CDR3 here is CASSPGRRFGVQGGRETQYF. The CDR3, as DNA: TGTGCCAGCAGCCCCGGTCGGAGATTTGGTGTACAGGGTGGACGGGAGACCCAGTACTTC.

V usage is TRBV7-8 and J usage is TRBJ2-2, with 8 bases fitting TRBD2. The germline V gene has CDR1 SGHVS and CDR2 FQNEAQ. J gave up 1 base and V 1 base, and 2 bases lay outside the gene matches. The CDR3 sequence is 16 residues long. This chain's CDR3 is CASSLEAGGNTGELFF. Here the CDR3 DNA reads TGTGCCAGCAGCTTAGAGGCGGGGGGGAACACCGGGGAGCTGTTTTTT.

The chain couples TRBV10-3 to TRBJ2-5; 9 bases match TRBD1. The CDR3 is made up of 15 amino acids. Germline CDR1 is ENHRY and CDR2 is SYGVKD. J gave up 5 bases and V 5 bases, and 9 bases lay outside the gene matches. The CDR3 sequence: CAISLGTGPGETQYF. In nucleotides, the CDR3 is TGTGCCATCAGTTTGGGGACAGGGCCAGGGGAGACCCAGTACTTC.

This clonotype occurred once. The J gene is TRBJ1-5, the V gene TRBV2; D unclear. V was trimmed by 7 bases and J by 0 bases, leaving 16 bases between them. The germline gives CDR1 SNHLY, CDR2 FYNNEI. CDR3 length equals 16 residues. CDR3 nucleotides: TGTGCCAGCAAACTGTTGGGGATGAATAGCAATCAGCCCCAGCATTTT. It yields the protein CASKLLGMNSNQPQHF. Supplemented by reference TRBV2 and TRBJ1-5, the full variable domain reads EPEVTQTPSHQVTQMGQEVILRCVPISNHLYFYWYRQILGQKVEFLVSFYNNEISEKSEIFDDQFSVERPDGSNFTLKIRSTKLEDSAMYFCASKLLGMNSNQPQHFGDGTRLSIL.

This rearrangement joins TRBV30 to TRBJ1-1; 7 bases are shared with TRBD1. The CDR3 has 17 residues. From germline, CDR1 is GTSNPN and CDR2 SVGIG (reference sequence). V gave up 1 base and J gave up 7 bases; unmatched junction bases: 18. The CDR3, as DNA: TGTGCCTGGAGTGCGAGACGACAGGGTCCGAACACTGGTGAAGCTTTCTTT. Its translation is CAWSARRQGPNTGEAFF.

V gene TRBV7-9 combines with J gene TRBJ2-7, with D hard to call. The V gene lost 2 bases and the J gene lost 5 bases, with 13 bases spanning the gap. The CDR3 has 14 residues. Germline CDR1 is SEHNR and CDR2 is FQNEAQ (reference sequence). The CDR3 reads CASSLIFGRDEQYF. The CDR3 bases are TGTGCCAGCAGCTTAATTTTCGGTAGGGACGAGCAGTACTTC.

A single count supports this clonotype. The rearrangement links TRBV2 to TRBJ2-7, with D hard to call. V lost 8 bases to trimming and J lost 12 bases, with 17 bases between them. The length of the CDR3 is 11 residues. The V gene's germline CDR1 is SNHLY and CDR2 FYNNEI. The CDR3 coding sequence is TGTGCCAGCTTTGTGGGCACGTCGCCGTACTTC. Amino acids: CASFVGTSPYF.

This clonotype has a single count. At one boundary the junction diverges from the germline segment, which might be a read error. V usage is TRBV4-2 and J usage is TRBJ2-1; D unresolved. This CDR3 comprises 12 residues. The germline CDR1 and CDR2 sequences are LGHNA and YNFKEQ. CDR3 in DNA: TGTGCCAGCAGCCACCCTCAGCTAATGGTGCTCTTC. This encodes CASSHPQLMVLF.

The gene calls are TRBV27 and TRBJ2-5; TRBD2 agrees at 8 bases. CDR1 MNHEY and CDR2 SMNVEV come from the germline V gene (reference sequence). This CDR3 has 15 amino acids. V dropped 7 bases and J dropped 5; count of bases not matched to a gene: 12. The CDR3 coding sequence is TGTGCCAGCAACCTATTGGGAGCGGGGGATGAGACCCAGTACTTC. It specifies CASNLLGAGDETQYF.

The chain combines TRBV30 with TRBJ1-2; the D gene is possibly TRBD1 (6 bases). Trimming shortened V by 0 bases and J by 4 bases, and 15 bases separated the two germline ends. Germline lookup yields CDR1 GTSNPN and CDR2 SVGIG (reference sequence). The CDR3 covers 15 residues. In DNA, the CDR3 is TGTGCCTGGAGTGTTGACTCGGGACACTTCTATGGCTACACCTTC. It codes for CAWSVDSGHFYGYTF.

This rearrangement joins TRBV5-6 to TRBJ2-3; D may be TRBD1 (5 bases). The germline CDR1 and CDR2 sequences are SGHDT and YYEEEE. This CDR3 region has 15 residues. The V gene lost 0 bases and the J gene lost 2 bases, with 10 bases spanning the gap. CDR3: CASSLVGQATDTQYF. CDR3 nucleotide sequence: TGTGCCAGCAGCTTGGTGGGGCAGGCCACAGATACGCAGTATTTT.

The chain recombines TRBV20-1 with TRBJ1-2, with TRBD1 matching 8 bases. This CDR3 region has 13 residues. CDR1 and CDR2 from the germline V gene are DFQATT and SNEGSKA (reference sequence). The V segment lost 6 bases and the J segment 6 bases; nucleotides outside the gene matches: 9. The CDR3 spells CSARKGQGHGYTF. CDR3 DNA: TGCAGTGCCAGGAAAGGACAGGGCCATGGCTACACCTTC.

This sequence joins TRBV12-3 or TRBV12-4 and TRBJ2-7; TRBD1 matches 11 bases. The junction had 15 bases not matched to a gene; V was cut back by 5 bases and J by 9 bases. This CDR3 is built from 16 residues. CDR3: CASSDQTGTGGNGQYF. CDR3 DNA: TGTGCCAGCAGTGATCAAACCGGGACAGGGGGGAACGGGCAGTACTTC.

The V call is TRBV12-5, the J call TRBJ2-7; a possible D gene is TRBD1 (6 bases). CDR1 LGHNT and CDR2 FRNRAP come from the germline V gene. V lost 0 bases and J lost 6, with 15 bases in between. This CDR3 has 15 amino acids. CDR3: CASGLVTGRGGEQYF. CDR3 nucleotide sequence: TGTGCTAGTGGTTTGGTAACAGGGAGAGGCGGCGAGCAGTACTTC.

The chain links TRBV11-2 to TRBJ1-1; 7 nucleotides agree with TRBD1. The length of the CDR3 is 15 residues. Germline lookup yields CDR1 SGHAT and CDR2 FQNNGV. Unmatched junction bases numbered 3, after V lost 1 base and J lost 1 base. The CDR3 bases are TGTGCCAGCAGCTTAGGGGACAGACCGAACACTGAAGCTTTCTTT. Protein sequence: CASSLGDRPNTEAFF.

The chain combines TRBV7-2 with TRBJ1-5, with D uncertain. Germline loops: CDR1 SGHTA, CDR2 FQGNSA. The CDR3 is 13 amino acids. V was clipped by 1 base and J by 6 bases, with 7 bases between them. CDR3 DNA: TGTGCCAGCAGCTTAGGTTTGGCTCAGCCCCAGCATTTT. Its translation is CASSLGLAQPQHF.

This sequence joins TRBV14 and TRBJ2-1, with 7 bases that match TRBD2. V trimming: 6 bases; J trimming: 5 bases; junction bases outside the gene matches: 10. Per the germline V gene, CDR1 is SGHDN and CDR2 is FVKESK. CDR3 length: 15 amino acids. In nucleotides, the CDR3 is TGTGCCAGCAGTATCGGACGGCTAGCGGACAATGAGCAGTTCTTC. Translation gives CASSIGRLADNEQFF. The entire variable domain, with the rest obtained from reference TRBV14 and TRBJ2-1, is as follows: EAGVTQFPSHSVIEKGQTVTLRCDPISGHDNLYWYRRVMGKEIKFLLHFVKESKQDESGMPNNRFLAERTGGTYSTLKVQPAELEDSGVYFCASSIGRLADNEQFFGPGTRLTVL.

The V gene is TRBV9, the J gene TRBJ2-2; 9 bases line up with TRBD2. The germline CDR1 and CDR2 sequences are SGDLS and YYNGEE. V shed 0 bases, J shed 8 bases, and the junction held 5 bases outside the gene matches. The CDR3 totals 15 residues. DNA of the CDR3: TGTGCCAGCAGCGTAGCCCTAGCGGGGACTGGGGAGCTGTTTTTT. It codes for CASSVALAGTGELFF.

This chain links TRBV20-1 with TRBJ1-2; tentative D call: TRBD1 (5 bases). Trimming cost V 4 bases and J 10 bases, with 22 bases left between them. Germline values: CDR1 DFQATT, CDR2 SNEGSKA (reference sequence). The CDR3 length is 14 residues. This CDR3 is CSATRGIGDSLYTF. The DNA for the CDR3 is TGCAGTGCTACCAGAGGAATAGGGGACTCTCTCTACACCTTC.

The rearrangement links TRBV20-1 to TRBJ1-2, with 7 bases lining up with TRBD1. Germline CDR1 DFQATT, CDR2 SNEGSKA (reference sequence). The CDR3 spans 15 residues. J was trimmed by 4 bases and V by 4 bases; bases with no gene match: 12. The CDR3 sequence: CSAIDTGDSPYGYTF. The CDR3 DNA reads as TGCAGTGCTATCGATACAGGGGACTCCCCCTATGGCTACACCTTC.

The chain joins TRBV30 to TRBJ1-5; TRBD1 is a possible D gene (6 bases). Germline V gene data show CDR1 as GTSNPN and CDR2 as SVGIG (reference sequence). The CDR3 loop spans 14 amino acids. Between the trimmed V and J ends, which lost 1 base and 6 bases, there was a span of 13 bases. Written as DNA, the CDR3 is TGTGCCTGGAGTGAGGGACACCCCGGTCAGCCCCAGCATTTT. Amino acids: CAWSEGHPGQPQHF.